Following are 22 T cell receptor beta chains from one sample sequenced in a study of T cell responses to AZD1222 COVID-19 vaccine. TCRdb keeps only in-frame clones here, not all; method: immunoSEQ multiplex PCR. The data contain 160,000 or so clones, more than 80% of them singletons. Here the sequenced sample was peripheral blood, taken 28 days after the second dose of the MenACWY control vaccine. Receptor source: an adult who received the MenACWY meningococcal vaccine as a control.

V is TRBV28 and J is TRBJ2-1; D may be TRBD2 (5 bases). The CDR3 runs 15 residues. V shed 8 bases and J shed 4 bases, with 18 bases lying between them. Germline values: CDR1 MDHEN, CDR2 SYDVKM. CDR3 in amino acids: CASGNSDGVYNEQFF. The CDR3 DNA reads as TGTGCCAGCGGGAACTCCGACGGGGTTTACAATGAGCAGTTCTTC.

CDR3 in DNA: TGTGCCAGCAGTTACTCGAGTTCCGGGAACCTCTCCTACGAGCAGTACTTC. Its translation: CASSYSSSGNLSYEQYF. The chain recombines TRBV6-2 or TRBV6-3 with TRBJ2-7; D is possibly TRBD2 (5 bases). Trimming took 0 bases from V and 0 from J, leaving 15 bases between them. The CDR3 loop spans 17 amino acids. Looked up from germline, CDR1 is MNHEY and CDR2 is SVGEGT.

This clone was seen more than once but under ten times. The V gene is TRBV19, the J gene TRBJ2-7; D tentatively fits TRBD1 or TRBD2 (5 bases each). Germline V lookup: CDR1 LNHDA, CDR2 SQIVND (reference sequence). V dropped 1 base and J dropped 6 bases, with 13 bases sitting between them. The CDR3 loop spans 14 amino acids. In DNA form, the CDR3 reads TGTGCCAGTAGTATAGTAGGGACCGCGGGCGAGCAGTACTTC. It encodes CASSIVGTAGEQYF.

This chain's CDR3 is CAISEWQGNAEQYF. CDR3 sequence (DNA): TGTGCCATCAGTGAGTGGCAGGGGAATGCCGAGCAGTACTTC. The chain combines TRBV10-3 with TRBJ2-7, with D perhaps matching TRBD1 (6 bases). The CDR3 length is 14 residues. The ends were cut back, 1 base at V and 6 bases at J, with 13 bases in the middle. The germline V gene has CDR1 ENHRY and CDR2 SYGVKD.

This clone was detected only once. The chain links TRBV10-3 to TRBJ2-1, with D unclear. Germline V gene lookup returns CDR1 ENHRY and CDR2 SYGVKD. The CDR3 consists of 15 residues. The V end was cut by 3 bases, the J end by 6 bases, with 15 bases between. The CDR3 coding sequence is TGTGCCATCAGTGAAGGTTCTCTTAGTGGCAATGAGCAGTTCTTC. Protein product: CAISEGSLSGNEQFF.

This rearrangement joins TRBV5-5 to TRBJ1-4; a possible D gene is TRBD1 (5 bases). The germline V gene has CDR1 SGHKS and CDR2 YYEKEE (reference sequence). The CDR3 is 11 residues long. The V end lost 5 bases, the J end lost 12 bases, and 11 bases lay between the germline ends. The CDR3 DNA sequence: TGTGCCAGCAGGTTGCTGGGGGAACTGTTTTTT. Translating it yields CASRLLGELFF. Combining the CDR3 with reference TRBV5-5 and TRBJ1-4 gives the whole variable domain DAGVTQSPTHLIKTRGQQVTLRCSPISGHKSVSWYQQVLGQGPQFIFQYYEKEERGRGNFPDRFSARQFPNYSSELNVNALLLGDSALYLCASRLLGELFFGSGTQLSVL.

The genes are TRBV7-3 and TRBJ2-3, with D possibly being TRBD1 or TRBD2 (5 bases each). CDR1 and CDR2 from the germline V gene are SGHTA and FQGTGA. CDR3 length: 14 amino acids. V was shortened by 6 bases and J by 4 bases, with 14 bases between the two germline ends. The CDR3 nucleotides are TGTGCCAGCAGTAAACTCGAGGGGCCAGATACGCAGTATTTT. Translated: CASSKLEGPDTQYF.

V gene TRBV28 combines with J gene TRBJ2-7, with 10 bases matching TRBD1. Trimming removed 3 bases from V and 4 bases from J; junction bases left unmatched: 6. The germline CDR1 and CDR2 sequences are MDHEN and SYDVKM. CDR3 length: 15 amino acids. The CDR3 nucleotides read TGTGCCAGCAGTTTTGCCGGGACAGGGGCGTACGAGCAGTACTTC. Translated: CASSFAGTGAYEQYF.

The V call is TRBV7-2, the J call TRBJ2-7, with D unresolved. The ends were cut back, 5 bases at V and 2 bases at J, with 16 bases in the middle. The CDR3 runs to 15 residues. Looked up from germline, CDR1 is SGHTA and CDR2 is FQGNSA. The CDR3 region has the DNA TGTGCCAGCAGCCAAGCCCATTGGCAGGCCTACGAGCAGTACTTC. Its protein product is CASSQAHWQAYEQYF.

This clone was seen more than once but under ten times. The chain carries TRBV10-3 and TRBJ2-1; D is possibly TRBD2 (7 bases). The germline CDR1 and CDR2 sequences are ENHRY and SYGVKD. CDR3 length equals 18 residues. With 0 bases removed from V and 7 bases from J, the gap between germline ends came to 22 bases. The CDR3 DNA reads TGTGCCATCAGTGAGTCTTTGATGGGGGGGCGCCCGGGGAATGAGCAGTTCTTC. It encodes CAISESLMGGRPGNEQFF.

This chain joins TRBV5-1 and TRBJ1-5; D may be TRBD1 (5 bases). Germline CDR1 is SGHRS and CDR2 is YFSETQ. Trimming cost V 0 bases and J 5 bases, with 18 bases left between them. This CDR3 is built from 17 residues. The CDR3 sequence is CASSLGPRELGDQPQHF. CDR3 sequence (DNA): TGCGCCAGCAGCTTGGGCCCCAGGGAATTGGGAGATCAGCCCCAGCATTTT.

The chain links TRBV12-3 or TRBV12-4 to TRBJ2-5; 7 bases match TRBD1. This CDR3 comprises 13 residues. V dropped 7 bases and J dropped 3; count of bases not matched to a gene: 5. The CDR3: CASTPTGKETQYF. In DNA, the CDR3 is TGTGCCAGCACCCCGACAGGGAAAGAGACCCAGTACTTC.

The gene calls are TRBV5-4 and TRBJ2-7; 12 bases match TRBD2. Looked up from germline, CDR1 is SGHNT and CDR2 is YYREEE (reference sequence). The CDR3 covers 14 residues. V dropped 4 bases and J dropped 3; count of bases not matched to a gene: 2. CDR3 sequence (DNA): TGTGCCAGCAGCGGGGGACTAGCGGGCTACGAGCAGTACTTC. This encodes CASSGGLAGYEQYF. Filled out from reference TRBV5-4 and TRBJ2-7, the complete variable domain reads ETGVTQSPTHLIKTRGQQVTLRCSSQSGHNTVSWYQQALGQGPQFIFQYYREEENGRGNFPPRFSGLQFPNYSSELNVNALELDDSALYLCASSGGLAGYEQYFGPGTRLTVT.

This chain joins TRBV5-8 and TRBJ1-5; 8 positions match TRBD1. CDR1 is SGHTS and CDR2 is YDEGEE in the germline V gene. CDR3 length equals 14 residues. Trimming cost V 0 bases and J 6 bases; bases outside gene matches: 2. The CDR3 nucleotides are TGTGCCAGCAGCTTGGACAGGGGGGGTCAGCCCCAGCATTTT. The encoded protein is CASSLDRGGQPQHF.

This clone was observed a single time. The rearrangement joins TRBV28 to TRBJ2-1; no clear D gene. With 6 bases removed from V and 4 bases from J, the gap between germline ends came to 4 bases. The germline V gene encodes CDR1 MDHEN and CDR2 SYDVKM. The CDR3 is made up of 11 amino acids. This CDR3 is CASRLYNEQFF. CDR3 DNA: TGTGCCAGCAGACTTTACAATGAGCAGTTCTTC.

This CDR3 is CASSGQNTGELFF. For the CDR3, the DNA is TGTGCCAGCAGCGGACAGAACACCGGGGAGCTGTTTTTT. The rearrangement links TRBV6-6 to TRBJ2-2; D is possibly TRBD1 (5 bases). There are 13 residues in the CDR3. The germline V gene encodes CDR1 MNHNY and CDR2 SVGAGI (reference sequence). With 6 bases removed from V and 1 base from J, the gap between germline ends came to 6 bases.

CDR3 residues: CASSSNSGSQETQYF. The CDR3 DNA reads TGTGCCAGCAGCTCTAATAGCGGGAGTCAAGAGACCCAGTACTTC. The chain carries TRBV7-3 and TRBJ2-5; 9 bases fit TRBD2. Losses at the gene ends were 4 bases for V and 2 bases for J; bases not matched to a gene: 5. CDR1 is SGHTA and CDR2 is FQGTGA in the germline V gene. The CDR3 spans 15 residues.

V gene TRBV6-2 or TRBV6-3 combines with J gene TRBJ1-2; D ambiguous. Germline V CDR1 and CDR2: MNHEY, SVGEGT. Trimming removed 4 bases at V and 5 bases at J, with 23 bases between. This CDR3 spans 17 amino acids. CDR3 amino acids: CASSFPGGPDPRYGYTF. DNA for the CDR3: TGTGCCAGCAGTTTCCCCGGTGGACCGGATCCTAGATATGGCTACACCTTC.

The genes are TRBV11-2 and TRBJ2-5; a possible D gene is TRBD2 (6 bases). V lost 6 bases to trimming and J lost 2 bases, with 19 bases between them. This CDR3 has 16 residues. From germline, CDR1 is SGHAT and CDR2 FQNNGV. The DNA of the CDR3 is TGTGCCAGCAGTCCAGGGCAACTAGCTCCTCAAGAGACCCAGTACTTC. It codes for CASSPGQLAPQETQYF.

This chain joins TRBV7-9 and TRBJ2-7, with TRBD1 identical over 8 bases. Germline V lookup: CDR1 SEHNR, CDR2 FQNEAQ (reference sequence). Unmatched junction bases numbered 5, after V lost 5 bases and J lost 2 bases. The CDR3 runs to 14 residues. Here the CDR3 reads CASSNRTGTYEQYF. The CDR3 DNA is TGTGCCAGCAGCAACCGGACAGGGACCTACGAGCAGTACTTC. Based on the CDR3 plus reference TRBV7-9 and TRBJ2-7, the full variable domain is DTGVSQNPRHKITKRGQNVTFRCDPISEHNRLYWYRQTLGQGPEFLTYFQNEAQLEKSRLLSDRFSAERPKGSFSTLEIQRTEQGDSAMYLCASSNRTGTYEQYFGPGTRLTVT.

The J gene is TRBJ2-4, the V gene TRBV7-2; 7 nucleotides line up with TRBD1. The trim removed 1 base at V and 0 bases at J, leaving 12 bases unmatched. Germline V lookup: CDR1 SGHTA, CDR2 FQGNSA. CDR3 length: 19 amino acids. This chain's CDR3 is CASSLGGGRNVGAKNIQYF. As DNA, the CDR3 is TGTGCCAGCAGCTTAGGAGGGGGCAGAAACGTGGGAGCCAAAAACATTCAGTACTTC.

V gene TRBV19 combines with J gene TRBJ1-1, with a tentative D call TRBD1 (5 bases). V lost 4 bases and J 2 bases, leaving 11 bases between the germline ends. In germline, CDR1 is LNHDA, CDR2 SQIVND (reference sequence). This CDR3 is 14 amino acids long. This chain's CDR3 is CASSKGTVNTEAFF. DNA for the CDR3: TGTGCCAGTAGTAAGGGGACGGTAAACACTGAAGCTTTCTTT.